The 10 T cell receptor beta chains presented below share a single source sample, sequenced in a study of T cells after yellow fever vaccination. TCRdb re-derived calls from the 5' RACE reads in MiXCR, one entry per CDR3 protein. The sample has 200,000 or so distinct CDR3 sequences, less than 7.5% seen once. Source: CD4+ T cells sorted from PBMCs, taken on the day of the yellow fever booster vaccination. The receptors here all came from a man younger than 45 who received the YFV17D yellow fever vaccine.

This clonotype was observed a few times. The chain uses TRBV27 and TRBJ2-2; 7 nucleotides align to TRBD1. CDR1 MNHEY and CDR2 SMNVEV come from the germline V gene (reference sequence). The V and J ends lost 6 bases and 3 bases, in that order; junction bases with no gene match: 10. This CDR3 contains 16 residues. CDR3 sequence (DNA): TGTGCCAGCAGGATCACAGGGGCTTGGGACACCGGGGAGCTGTTTTTT. It translates to CASRITGAWDTGELFF.

For the CDR3, the DNA is TGCGCCAGCAGCCAAGGAGGAACAGGAGGAGATACGCAGTATTTT. Protein product: CASSQGGTGGDTQYF. The rearrangement joins TRBV4-3 to TRBJ2-3; either TRBD1 or TRBD2 may supply D (5 bases each). Germline CDR1 is LGHNA and CDR2 is YSLEER. V was clipped by 1 base and J by 5 bases, with 13 bases between them. CDR3 length equals 15 residues.

This clonotype was detected ten times or more. This chain uses TRBV11-2 with TRBJ2-3; TRBD1 might be the D (6 bases). The CDR3 has 14 residues. Germline V gene sequence: CDR1 SGHAT, CDR2 FQNNGV. V was trimmed by 3 bases and J by 2 bases, leaving 9 bases between them. CDR3 loop: CASSFGQFTDTQYF. The CDR3 bases are TGTGCCAGCAGCTTTGGACAGTTCACAGATACGCAGTATTTT.

This clonotype came up many times. The chain carries TRBV12-3 or TRBV12-4 and TRBJ1-5; D perhaps matches TRBD1 (6 bases). The CDR3 length is 14 residues. Trimming removed 6 bases from V and 3 bases from J, with 12 bases in between. Here the CDR3 reads CASSNAGANQPQHF. CDR3 DNA sequence: TGTGCCAGCAGCAACGCAGGGGCCAATCAGCCCCAGCATTTT.

CDR3 DNA: TGTGCCAGCAGCCCTCACTTGACTGGAAGGGTTACGCAGTATTTT. This encodes CASSPHLTGRVTQYF. The gene calls are TRBV7-9 and TRBJ2-3; no definite D call. CDR3 length: 15 amino acids. V gave up 5 bases and J gave up 8 bases, with 20 bases separating them. The germline V gene encodes CDR1 SEHNR and CDR2 FQNEAQ (reference sequence).

This clonotype has only a few counts. V is TRBV20-1 and J is TRBJ2-1; D tentatively reads TRBD1 or TRBD2 (5 bases each). Deletions cut 5 bases from V and 8 bases from J, with 16 bases between. This CDR3 has 13 amino acids. Germline V gene data show CDR1 as DFQATT and CDR2 as SNEGSKA (reference sequence). CDR3 DNA sequence: TGCAGTGCTCTTATCGGGGCTAGTGATGAGCAGTTCTTC. Translating it yields CSALIGASDEQFF.

This clonotype was detected a few times. The rearrangement links TRBV11-2 to TRBJ2-1; 8 bases are shared with TRBD2. Germline lookup yields CDR1 SGHAT and CDR2 FQNNGV. Germline trimming cut 4 bases from V and 8 bases from J; bases unmatched to any gene: 7. The CDR3 loop spans 14 amino acids. CDR3 coding DNA: TGTGCCAGCAGCTCGCGGGAGGCAAATTATGAGCAGTTCTTC. Protein sequence: CASSSREANYEQFF.

This clonotype was counted a few times. V and J are TRBV5-1 and TRBJ2-2; D is unclear. Germline CDR1 SGHRS, CDR2 YFSETQ. This CDR3 contains 14 residues. Trimming removed 2 bases from V and 4 bases from J, with 9 bases in between. CDR3 nucleotide sequence: TGCGCCAGCAGCTTTGGCTCGACCACCGGGGAGCTGTTTTTT. It specifies CASSFGSTTGELFF.

This clonotype was seen many times. The chain combines TRBV3-1 with TRBJ2-1; 13 bases map to TRBD2. CDR3 length equals 16 residues. V was clipped by 4 bases and J by 7 bases; unmatched bases: 7. Germline V gives CDR1 LGHDT, CDR2 YNNKEL (reference sequence). The CDR3 protein is CASSRTSGSPGNEQFF. CDR3 in DNA: TGTGCCAGCAGCCGGACTAGCGGGAGCCCGGGGAATGAGCAGTTCTTC.

V gene TRBV9 combines with J gene TRBJ2-1; D is possibly TRBD1 or TRBD2 (7 bases each). V dropped 2 bases and J dropped 7 bases, with 16 bases sitting between them. CDR3 length: 15 residues. Germline V CDR1 and CDR2: SGDLS, YYNGEE. The CDR3 reads CASSVGQGGVNEQFF. The CDR3 region has the DNA TGTGCCAGCAGCGTGGGTCAGGGGGGGGTAAATGAGCAGTTCTTC.